The 8 T cell receptor beta chains given below trace back to one sample, sequenced in a study of blood T cells in healthy people across ages. The use of a sample-barcoded 5' primer and a J-beta primer mix characterized a second PCR of about 7 to 12 cycles. TCRdb re-derived calls from the 5' RACE reads in MiXCR, one entry per CDR3 protein. The sample holds some 370,000 distinct CDR3 sequences, more than 45% seen once. The sequencing sample was made of blood. Receptors originate from a man aged 55-75 years in good health.

This clonotype showed up just a few times. The V call is TRBV4-1, the J call TRBJ2-3, with 9 bases identical to TRBD1. After removal of 0 bases from V and 1 base from J, the junction contained 5 bases not matched to a gene. Per the germline V gene, CDR1 is MGHRA and CDR2 is YSYEKL. The CDR3 loop spans 17 amino acids. Here the CDR3 DNA reads TGCGCCAGCAGCCAAGAAGCGACAGGGGGTGGCACAGATACGCAGTATTTT. Amino acids: CASSQEATGGGTDTQYF.

With regard to this clonotype: The junction departs from germline at one end; a sequencing error may be responsible. The rearrangement uses TRBV27 and TRBJ2-3; 9 nucleotides agree with TRBD1. This CDR3 is 17 amino acids long. From germline, CDR1 is MNHEY and CDR2 SMNVEV (reference sequence). The CDR3 DNA reads as TGTGCCGGCAGTCCGGGGACAGGGAACCCTTCCACAGATACGCAGTATTTT. This gives the protein CAGSPGTGNPSTDTQYF.

Only a few counts were recorded for this clonotype. This chain uses TRBV5-1 with TRBJ2-3, with 10 nucleotides matching TRBD2. The V gene's germline CDR1 is SGHRS and CDR2 YFSETQ. The trim removed 0 bases at V and 5 bases at J, leaving 3 bases unmatched. The CDR3 sequence is 15 residues long. CDR3 loop: CASSLAAGGEDTQYF. Written as DNA, the CDR3 is TGCGCCAGCAGCTTGGCAGCGGGAGGGGAAGATACGCAGTATTTT. Using reference TRBV5-1 and TRBJ2-3 for the parts outside the CDR3, the full variable domain is KAGVTQTPRYLIKTRGQQVTLSCSPISGHRSVSWYQQTPGQGLQFLFEYFSETQRNKGNFPGRFSGRQFSNSRSEMNVSTLELGDSALYLCASSLAAGGEDTQYFGPGTRLTVL.

This chain uses TRBV7-2 with TRBJ1-1; 7 nucleotides line up with TRBD1. This CDR3 has 13 amino acids. Germline CDR1 and CDR2: SGHTA and FQGNSA. Trimming took 6 bases from V and 1 from J; bases not matched to a gene: 2. As DNA, the CDR3 is TGTGCCAGCAGGCGGACAGGGAACACTGAAGCTTTCTTT. It specifies CASRRTGNTEAFF.

The chain employs TRBV18 and TRBJ2-2; D is unclear. V lost 4 bases and J lost 2, with 11 bases in between. The CDR3 extends over 15 amino acids. The V gene's germline CDR1 is KGHSH and CDR2 LQKENI. Written as DNA, the CDR3 is TGTGCCAGCTCACAACGGAAGGGCAACACCGGGGAGCTGTTTTTT. It codes for CASSQRKGNTGELFF.

In the case of this clonotype: A junction end diverges from the germline sequence, so it may reflect a read error. The genes are TRBV6-5 and TRBJ2-3; D is perhaps TRBD2 (6 bases). Germline V gives CDR1 MNHEY, CDR2 SVGAGI. This CDR3 has 15 amino acids. The CDR3 loop is CASRDGGPHTVTQYF. The CDR3 coding sequence is TGTGCTAGCAGGGACGGGGGACCACACACAGTTACGCAGTATTTT.

This clonotype has at least ten counts. V and J are TRBV3-1 and TRBJ2-7, with a possible D match to TRBD1 (6 bases). Germline values: CDR1 LGHDT, CDR2 YNNKEL (reference sequence). V was pared by 3 bases and J by 2 bases, with 11 bases between. The CDR3 runs 14 residues. The CDR3 DNA follows: TGTGCCAGCAGCCAGGGGACACGTACCTACGAGCAGTACTTC. Translating gives CASSQGTRTYEQYF.

This clonotype is a singleton in its sample. V and J are TRBV15 and TRBJ1-1; D is uncertain. The CDR3 runs 13 residues. CDR1 LNHNV and CDR2 YYDKDF come from the germline V gene (reference sequence). The V and J ends lost 8 bases and 6 bases respectively, with 16 bases between them. Here the CDR3 reads CATQRRELAEAFF. CDR3 nucleotide sequence: TGTGCCACCCAGAGGAGGGAATTGGCTGAAGCTTTCTTT.